The T cell receptor (beta chain) described here comes from a study of cytomegalovirus exposure and HLA in healthy donors. Study-wide points: Trimming of TCR beta V- and J-genes showed a link, identified in a later analysis, to a missense DCLRE1C variant.

Primers included in the PCR were 60 Vbeta and 13 Jbeta primers. The repertoire was sequenced with immunoSEQ multiplex PCR; TCRdb's copy has only in-frame clones and lacks some. The top ten clones hold about 1% of a sample with about 230,000 clones, around 89% of them seen once. There are 16 residues in the CDR3. Germline CDR1 is SGHAT and CDR2 is FQNNGV. V gave up 3 bases and J gave up 5 bases, with 19 bases separating them. This clone was found once. Its target is not known. The chain has TRBV11-2 and TRBJ2-5, with a weak D call TRBD2 (6 bases). The receptor comes from a woman aged 18-29 years in good health and CMV-seronegative. Sequencing was carried out using PBMCs. The CDR3: CASSFGGTWSLETQYF. The CDR3 DNA reads as TGTGCCAGCAGCTTCGGGGGAACATGGAGTTTGGAGACCCAGTACTTC. Supplemented by reference TRBV11-2 and TRBJ2-5, the full variable domain reads EAGVAQSPRYKIIEKRQSVAFWCNPISGHATLYWYQQILGQGPKLLIQFQNNGVVDDSQLPKDRFSAERLKGVDSTLKIQPAKLEDSAVYLCASSFGGTWSLETQYFGPGTRLLVL.